Listed here is a single T cell receptor (beta chain). Its target is not known. The sample belongs to a study of cytomegalovirus exposure and HLA in healthy donors. Study outcomes and limitations: Earlier analysis yielded a pattern in which most TCR beta V segments were productive about 87% or about 30% of the time. Trimming of TCR beta V- and J-genes showed a link, identified in a later analysis, to a missense DCLRE1C variant.

The V end lost 3 bases, the J end lost 12 bases, and 14 bases lay between the germline ends. The CDR3 loop spans 12 amino acids. The germline V gene has CDR1 MGHDK and CDR2 SYGVNS. Both 60 Vbeta primers and 13 Jbeta primers went into the PCR. Profiled with immunoSEQ multiplex PCR; TCRdb holds only in-frame clones, not every one. The data contain under 150,000 clones, about 86% of them singletons. The chain joins TRBV25-1 to TRBJ1-1; TRBD1 is a possible D gene (5 bases). Sample: PBMCs. The sequence came from a woman in her twenties or thirties in good health and CMV-seronegative. CDR3 region: CASSDWMGDSFF. CDR3 nucleotide sequence: TGTGCCAGCAGTGATTGGATGGGGGACTCTTTCTTT. Looking up the rest from reference TRBV25-1 and TRBJ1-1 gives the full variable domain: EADIYQTPRYLVIGTGKKITLECSQTMGHDKMYWYQQDPGMELHLIHYSYGVNSTEKGDLSSESTVSRIRTEHFPLTLESARPSHTSQYLCASSDWMGDSFFGQGTRLTVV.